Following are 5 T cell receptor beta chains from one sample sequenced in a study of cytomegalovirus exposure and HLA in healthy donors. The PCR was carried out with 60 Vbeta primers and 13 Jbeta primers. The table came from immunoSEQ multiplex PCR; TCRdb's copy has only in-frame clones and leaves some out. The repertoire holds around 190,000 clones, with around 80% as singletons. Specimen: PBMCs. The receptors derive from a woman in her twenties or thirties in good health and CMV-seropositive.

This clone has just a few counts. J is TRBJ1-1 and V is TRBV6-1, with TRBD1 as a possible D gene (5 bases). Deletions cut 0 bases from V and 4 bases from J, with 12 bases between. The CDR3 sequence is 15 residues long. Germline V gene sequence: CDR1 MNHNS, CDR2 SASEGT. CDR3 residues: CASSEAPGWRTEAFF. CDR3 bases: TGTGCCAGCAGTGAAGCTCCAGGGTGGCGCACTGAAGCTTTCTTT.

J is TRBJ1-2 and V is TRBV7-9; D gene uncertain. V was pared by 4 bases and J by 2 bases, with 8 bases between. This CDR3 spans 13 amino acids. CDR1 and CDR2 (germline): SEHNR, FQNEAQ (reference sequence). The CDR3 nucleotides read TGTGCCAGCAGCTCTTTCGCGAACTATGGCTACACCTTC. It translates to CASSSFANYGYTF. Full variable domain (missing parts from reference TRBV7-9 and TRBJ1-2): DTGVSQNPRHKITKRGQNVTFRCDPISEHNRLYWYRQTLGQGPEFLTYFQNEAQLEKSRLLSDRFSAERPKGSFSTLEIQRTEQGDSAMYLCASSSFANYGYTFGSGTRLTVV.

V and J are TRBV6-6 and TRBJ2-3, with 9 bases aligning to TRBD2. The V segment lost 6 bases and the J segment 3 bases; nucleotides outside the gene matches: 4. The CDR3 totals 14 residues. The germline V gene encodes CDR1 MNHNY and CDR2 SVGAGI (reference sequence). The CDR3 sequence is CASSPRGGTDTQYF. The CDR3 DNA sequence: TGTGCCAGCAGCCCGCGGGGGGGGACAGATACGCAGTATTTT.

CDR3 sequence reads: CASSWSTTEQFF. The CDR3, as DNA: TGTGCCAGCAGCTGGAGTACAACCGAGCAGTTCTTC. This chain connects TRBV5-6 to TRBJ2-1; D call uncertain. The ends were cut back, 3 bases at V and 10 bases at J, with 11 bases in the middle. The CDR3 consists of 12 residues. The V gene's germline CDR1 is SGHDT and CDR2 YYEEEE.

The chain uses TRBV5-1 and TRBJ1-3; D call uncertain. The CDR3 is 16 amino acids. The germline V gene encodes CDR1 SGHRS and CDR2 YFSETQ. V lost 4 bases to trimming and J lost 0 bases, with 14 bases between them. CDR3 sequence reads: CASSPGRTFSGNTIYF. As DNA, the CDR3 is TGCGCCAGCAGCCCCGGGAGAACCTTCTCTGGAAACACCATATATTTT.